This is a list of T cell receptor beta chains from one sample in a study of blood T cell repertoires in COVID-19. Sequencing used immunoSEQ multiplex PCR; TCRdb keeps in-frame clones, though not all of them. The sample includes about 170,000 clones, about 83% of them seen just once. The material sequenced was peripheral blood. The source of these receptors is a man aged 55-75 years with acute or convalescent COVID-19. Both conserved end residues are part of each CDR3. Fields, in order: CDR3 protein, CDR3 DNA, J gene, clone size, D gene, V gene. The D gene is left open where the match is weak. Rows give clone size only sometimes, using once, few, many, or a class for an expanded clone.

CASSLFSSGGAPRETQYF	TGTGCCAGCAGTTTATTCTCTAGCGGGGGGGCTCCGAGAGAGACCCAGTACTTC	TRBJ2-5	once	TRBD2	TRBV27
CASSLYQGAGEKLFF	TGTGCCAGCAGTTTATATCAGGGGGCAGGTGAAAAACTGTTTTTT	TRBJ1-4	.	TRBD1	TRBV28
CASSLGPLKNIQYF	TGTGCCAGCAGTTTAGGCCCGCTCAAAAACATTCAGTACTTC	TRBJ2-4	.	.	TRBV28
CATQPGLAGGRLMNEQFF	TGTGCCACCCAGCCGGGTTTAGCGGGGGGCCGTTTGATGAATGAGCAGTTCTTC	TRBJ2-1	.	TRBD2	TRBV19
CASSLQLAGGRDTQYF	TGTGCCAGCAGCCTCCAACTAGCGGGGGGGAGGGATACGCAGTATTTT	TRBJ2-3	many	TRBD2	TRBV5-5
CASSLDRGLGETQYF	TGTGCCAGTAGTTTGGACAGGGGGCTCGGTGAGACCCAGTACTTC	TRBJ2-5	.	TRBD1	TRBV19
CAWSQGSRSYTGELFF	TGTGCCTGGAGCCAAGGGAGTCGAAGTTACACCGGGGAGCTGTTTTTT	TRBJ2-2	.	.	TRBV30
CASSLIGTVTEAFF	TGTGCCAGCAGCTTGATCGGGACTGTAACTGAAGCTTTCTTT	TRBJ1-1	.	.	TRBV5-6
CASSQGAGMGGYTF	TGTGCCAGCAGCCAAGGGGCAGGGATGGGCGGCTACACCTTC	TRBJ1-2	.	.	TRBV14
CASSLVGGGKLFF	TGTGCCAGCAGTTTAGTAGGGGGCGGAAAACTGTTTTTT	TRBJ1-4	few	TRBD1	TRBV12-3/TRBV12-4
CASSPDRYSVKAFF	TGCGCCAGCAGCCCTGACAGGTACTCGGTAAAAGCTTTCTTT	TRBJ1-1	.	.	TRBV5-1
CASSPPRQGPNEQFF	TGTGCCAGCTCACCACCGCGACAGGGCCCCAATGAGCAGTTCTTC	TRBJ2-1	.	TRBD1	TRBV18
CASSFGTLGPDTQYF	TGCGCCAGCAGCTTCGGGACTCTGGGCCCAGATACGCAGTATTTT	TRBJ2-3	.	.	TRBV5-1
CAISAPGQGAGEQYF	TGTGCCATCAGTGCCCCGGGACAGGGGGCTGGCGAGCAGTACTTC	TRBJ2-7	few	TRBD1	TRBV10-3
CASSHGRGGAEKLFF	TGCGCCAGCAGCCATGGGAGGGGTGGGGCCGAAAAACTGTTTTTT	TRBJ1-4	.	.	TRBV4-3
CASSRDRDVNTGELFF	TGCGCCAGCAGCCGGGACAGGGATGTGAACACCGGGGAGCTGTTTTTT	TRBJ2-2	.	TRBD1	TRBV4-1
CASSSDRYNEQFF	TGTGCCAGCAGCTCGGACAGGTACAATGAGCAGTTCTTC	TRBJ2-1	.	TRBD1	TRBV9
CSAWHADPLF	TGCAGTGCGTGGCATGCGGATCCCCTATTT	TRBJ1-1	.	.	TRBV20-1
CASSHYTGASSYEQYF	TGCGCCAGCAGCCACTATACAGGGGCGAGCTCCTACGAGCAGTACTTC	TRBJ2-7	few	TRBD1	TRBV4-1
CSVEEWLDNEQFF	TGCAGCGTTGAAGAATGGCTAGACAATGAGCAGTTCTTC	TRBJ2-1	.	.	TRBV29-1
CASSYSFLLSVGREDTEAFF	TGTGCCAGCAGTTACTCGTTTCTTCTTTCGGTCGGGCGGGAGGACACTGAAGCTTTCTTT	TRBJ1-1	few	.	TRBV6-2/TRBV6-3
CASSVSGSQKNEKLFF	TGTGCCAGCAGCGTCTCGGGGAGTCAAAAGAATGAAAAACTGTTTTTT	TRBJ1-4	.	.	TRBV9
CASGGTDTQYF	TGTGCCAGCGGGGGGACAGATACGCAGTATTTT	TRBJ2-3	.	.	TRBV6-5
CASSLGDREGQPQHF	TGTGCCAGCAGTTTAGGGGACAGGGAAGGTCAGCCCCAGCATTTT	TRBJ1-5	.	TRBD1	TRBV27
CASSFDSGGGTEAFF	TGTGCCAGCAGCTTCGATTCTGGGGGAGGGACTGAAGCTTTCTTT	TRBJ1-1	.	.	TRBV7-3
CASSRTGGAAGELFF	TGTGCCAGCAGCCGGACAGGGGGCGCGGCCGGGGAGCTGTTTTTT	TRBJ2-2	.	TRBD1	TRBV9
CASSYSIGTGGMYEQYF	TGTGCCAGCAGTTACTCGATCGGGACAGGGGGAATGTACGAGCAGTACTTC	TRBJ2-7	.	TRBD1	TRBV6-2/TRBV6-3
CASSSSTVYGYTF	TGTGCCAGCAGCTCGTCGACAGTCTATGGCTACACCTTC	TRBJ1-2	.	.	TRBV7-8
CASTRTGSSYEQYF	TGTGCCAGCACCCGGACAGGATCGAGCTACGAGCAGTACTTC	TRBJ2-7	.	TRBD1	TRBV7-2
CASSLGQNEQFF	TGTGCCAGCAGTTTGGGGCAGAATGAGCAGTTCTTC	TRBJ2-1	.	.	TRBV27
CASSLDRGTYYEQYF	TGTGCCAGTAGTCTCGACAGGGGGACCTACTACGAGCAGTACTTC	TRBJ2-7	.	TRBD1	TRBV19
CATSERQYGRETQYF	TGTGCCACCAGTGAAAGACAGTACGGACGGGAGACCCAGTACTTC	TRBJ2-5	once	.	TRBV24-1
CASSLAGTGENEAFF	TGTGCCAGCAGCTTAGCCGGGACAGGGGAAAATGAAGCTTTCTTT	TRBJ1-1	.	TRBD1	TRBV13
CASSNSGGSYEQYF	TGTGCCAGCAGTAATTCAGGGGGCTCCTACGAGCAGTACTTC	TRBJ2-7	few	TRBD1	TRBV28
CASSPLAGGLDTQYF	TGTGCCAGCAGCCCACTAGCGGGGGGGCTGGATACGCAGTATTTT	TRBJ2-3	.	TRBD2	TRBV6-4
CASKSDRNTEAFF	TGTGCCAGTAAGAGTGACAGGAACACTGAAGCTTTCTTT	TRBJ1-1	.	.	TRBV19
CASSQDQSSGGGGFYEQYF	TGCGCCAGCAGCCAAGATCAGAGCAGCGGGGGGGGTGGTTTCTACGAGCAGTACTTC	TRBJ2-7	.	TRBD2	TRBV4-1
CASSREGQRMNTEAFF	TGCGCCAGCAGCCGGGAAGGGCAGCGCATGAACACTGAAGCTTTCTTT	TRBJ1-1	.	.	TRBV5-1
CASSHLTGMNTEAFF	TGCGCCAGCAGCCATCTGACGGGAATGAACACTGAAGCTTTCTTT	TRBJ1-1	once	.	TRBV4-3
CASRRDSGSYEQYF	TGCGCCAGCAGGCGGGACAGTGGCTCCTACGAGCAGTACTTC	TRBJ2-7	.	.	TRBV5-1